The rows below give T cell receptor beta chains drawn from one sample of a study of T cells after yellow fever vaccination. A single record per CDR3 protein comes from TCRdb applying MiXCR to the 5' RACE reads. The sample carries some 240,000 distinct CDR3 sequences, under 3.5% recorded once. Sequences were derived from CD4+ T cells sorted from PBMCs, sampled 10 days after the yellow fever booster vaccination. Every receptor here comes from a man aged 18 to 29 who received the YFV17D yellow fever vaccine. CDR3s include the opening cysteine and the closing phenylalanine or tryptophan. A D gene is named only where the DNA matches it firmly. Clone size is shown for a subset of rows, as once, few, many or a class of expanded clone.

size: few
length: 13
D: .
J: TRBJ2-2
V: TRBV2
CDR3: CASTLGRTGELFF
DNA: TGTGCCAGCACTTTGGGGCGGACCGGGGAGCTGTTTTTT

size: many
length: 12
D: TRBD1
J: TRBJ2-1
V: TRBV5-1
CDR3: CASSLATGDQFF
DNA: TGCGCCAGCAGCTTGGCAACAGGGGACCAGTTCTTC

size: .
length: 16
D: TRBD1
J: TRBJ1-4
V: TRBV29-1
CDR3: CSAYSLGQGAREKLFF
DNA: TGCAGCGCGTACTCCCTGGGGCAGGGGGCTCGAGAAAAACTGTTTTTT

size: many
length: 14
D: TRBD1
J: TRBJ2-1
V: TRBV5-1
CDR3: CASSLGQDYNEQFF
DNA: TGCGCCAGCAGCCTGGGACAGGACTACAATGAGCAGTTCTTC

size: .
length: 15
D: TRBD2
J: TRBJ2-5
V: TRBV4-2
CDR3: CASREGLAGVQTQYF
DNA: TGTGCCAGCAGAGAAGGACTAGCGGGGGTTCAGACCCAGTACTTC

size: few
length: 13
D: .
J: TRBJ2-7
V: TRBV18
CDR3: CASSPTPGYEQYF
DNA: TGTGCCAGCTCACCAACACCTGGCTACGAGCAGTACTTC

size: few
length: 15
D: TRBD1
J: TRBJ1-5
V: TRBV5-1
CDR3: CASSLTGGPNQPQHF
DNA: TGCGCCAGCAGCCTGACAGGGGGGCCTAATCAGCCCCAGCATTTT

size: .
length: 16
D: TRBD1
J: TRBJ2-1
V: TRBV4-1
CDR3: CASSQEGGLHPREQFF
DNA: TGCGCCAGCAGCCAAGAAGGGGGCCTACATCCCCGTGAGCAGTTCTTC

size: many
length: 13
D: .
J: TRBJ2-5
V: TRBV28
CDR3: CASRGGQTETQYF
DNA: TGTGCCAGCAGGGGCGGACAGACGGAGACCCAGTACTTC

size: many
length: 13
D: TRBD1
J: TRBJ2-7
V: TRBV5-1
CDR3: CASSLDRGYEQYF
DNA: TGCGCCAGCAGCTTGGACAGGGGCTACGAGCAGTACTTC

size: many
length: 13
D: .
J: TRBJ1-2
V: TRBV12-3/TRBV12-4
CDR3: CASSLGESYGYTF
DNA: TGTGCCAGCAGTCTAGGGGAGAGCTATGGCTACACCTTC

size: many
length: 13
D: .
J: TRBJ2-1
V: TRBV7-3
CDR3: CASSLTHPNEQFF
DNA: TGTGCCAGCAGCTTAACTCATCCAAATGAGCAGTTCTTC

size: few
length: 15
D: .
J: TRBJ2-3
V: TRBV20-1
CDR3: CSAPPVGYSTDTQYF
DNA: TGCAGTGCCCCCCCGGTGGGATATAGCACAGATACGCAGTATTTT

size: many
length: 15
D: .
J: TRBJ2-5
V: TRBV4-1
CDR3: CASSQAGGYRGTQYF
DNA: TGCGCCAGCAGCCAGGCCGGGGGTTACCGGGGGACCCAGTACTTC

size: many
length: 14
D: TRBD2
J: TRBJ2-1
V: TRBV20-1
CDR3: CSARVGGAVNEQFF
DNA: TGCAGTGCTAGGGTCGGGGGGGCCGTCAATGAGCAGTTCTTC

size: few
length: 16
D: .
J: TRBJ2-3
V: TRBV7-3
CDR3: CASSSTRATSTDTQYF
DNA: TGTGCCAGCAGCTCCACTAGGGCTACTAGCACAGATACGCAGTATTTT

size: .
length: 15
D: TRBD1
J: TRBJ2-2
V: TRBV19
CDR3: CASSIRTGATGVLFF
DNA: TGTGCCAGTAGTATCCGGACAGGGGCCACCGGGGTGCTGTTTTTT

size: many
length: 14
D: .
J: TRBJ1-5
V: TRBV7-2
CDR3: CASSRSETGRPQHF
DNA: TGTGCCAGCAGCCGGTCGGAGACGGGGCGGCCCCAGCATTTT

size: many
length: 13
D: TRBD1
J: TRBJ1-2
V: TRBV20-1
CDR3: CSARRQGYYGYTF
DNA: TGCAGTGCGAGGAGACAGGGTTACTATGGCTACACCTTC

size: many
length: 16
D: TRBD1
J: TRBJ2-3
V: TRBV6-5
CDR3: CASSYSTGSGTDTQYF
DNA: TGTGCCAGCAGTTACTCGACAGGGAGTGGCACAGATACGCAGTATTTT

size: .
length: 17
D: TRBD1
J: TRBJ1-1
V: TRBV4-1
CDR3: CASSHPRQGRGNTEAFF
DNA: TGCGCCAGCAGCCATCCAAGACAGGGACGGGGGAACACTGAAGCTTTCTTT

size: .
length: 15
D: .
J: TRBJ2-1
V: TRBV9
CDR3: CASSVGPVNYNEQFF
DNA: TGTGCCAGCAGCGTAGGACCCGTCAACTACAATGAGCAGTTCTTC

size: .
length: 13
D: .
J: TRBJ2-1
V: TRBV7-2
CDR3: CASSAYRDNEQFF
DNA: TGTGCCAGCAGCGCTTACAGGGATAATGAGCAGTTCTTC

size: medium-sized
length: 13
D: .
J: TRBJ1-5
V: TRBV20-1
CDR3: CSARGHGNQPQHF
DNA: TGCAGTGCTAGGGGGCACGGCAATCAGCCCCAGCATTTT

size: .
length: 14
D: .
J: TRBJ2-2
V: TRBV5-1
CDR3: CASSLDTAPGELFF
DNA: TGCGCCAGCAGCCTCGACACCGCACCCGGGGAGCTGTTTTTT

size: few
length: 16
D: TRBD2
J: TRBJ2-1
V: TRBV4-3
CDR3: CASSQEGTRIGNEQFF
DNA: TGCGCCAGCAGCCAAGAAGGGACTAGGATCGGCAATGAGCAGTTCTTC

size: many
length: 15
D: TRBD1
J: TRBJ2-2
V: TRBV4-1
CDR3: CASSRQGAPGGELFF
DNA: TGCGCCAGCAGCCGACAGGGGGCGCCAGGCGGGGAGCTGTTTTTT

size: many
length: 16
D: .
J: TRBJ2-6
V: TRBV5-1
CDR3: CASSLQGSSGANVLTF
DNA: TGCGCCAGCAGCTTGCAGGGTTCCTCTGGGGCCAACGTCCTGACTTTC